The 29 T cell receptor beta chains below were found in one sample sequenced in a study of shared clonotypes between healthy human individuals. Produced via immunoSEQ multiplex PCR; TCRdb's table is partial and in-frame only. There are fewer than 1 million clones in the sample; 90% to 98% occur only once, and 0.2% to 0.25% lies in the top ten. CD8 cells classed as naive were CD45RO-negative and positively selected for CCR7, excluding terminally differentiated effector memory CD45RA+ cells. Sequencing was carried out using naive CD8+ T cells sorted from blood. Receptors originate from a man aged 30-40 years in good health.

The chain joins TRBV6-6 to TRBJ2-2, with no clear D. The ends were cut back, 5 bases at V and 10 bases at J, with 11 bases in the middle. Germline CDR1 MNHNY, CDR2 SVGAGI (reference sequence). The CDR3 is 12 residues long. The CDR3 DNA follows: TGTGCCAGCAGTAGGACCTTGGAGGAGCTGTTTTTT. Its translation is CASSRTLEELFF.

J is TRBJ2-3 and V is TRBV15; D remains unclear. V shed 3 bases and J shed 0 bases, with 10 bases lying between them. This CDR3 has 15 amino acids. Germline CDR1 LNHNV, CDR2 YYDKDF (reference sequence). CDR3 protein: CATSRTFSSTDTQYF. CDR3 DNA sequence: TGTGCCACCAGCAGGACCTTTTCTAGCACAGATACGCAGTATTTT.

This chain joins TRBV4-1 and TRBJ2-7, with 10 bases aligning to TRBD2. The CDR3 has 14 residues. The germline gives CDR1 MGHRA, CDR2 YSYEKL. V lost 4 bases, J lost 3 bases, and 3 bases stayed unmatched. CDR3 protein: CASSPPSGSYEQYF. DNA of the CDR3: TGCGCCAGCAGCCCCCCTAGCGGGAGCTACGAGCAGTACTTC.

The rearrangement links TRBV7-9 to TRBJ2-6, with D perhaps TRBD1 (6 bases). V gave up 5 bases and J gave up 1 base, with 21 bases separating them. Germline V lookup: CDR1 SEHNR, CDR2 FQNEAQ (reference sequence). The CDR3 length is 19 residues. CDR3 DNA: TGTGCCAGCAGCACCCCCCGTGAGGGGGACCTGTCTGGGGCCAACGTCCTGACTTTC. This translates into CASSTPREGDLSGANVLTF. Supplemented by reference TRBV7-9 and TRBJ2-6, the full variable domain reads DTGVSQNPRHKITKRGQNVTFRCDPISEHNRLYWYRQTLGQGPEFLTYFQNEAQLEKSRLLSDRFSAERPKGSFSTLEIQRTEQGDSAMYLCASSTPREGDLSGANVLTFGAGSRLTVL.

The chain links TRBV6-4 to TRBJ2-1, with 12 nucleotides matching TRBD2. The CDR3 has 17 amino acids. Germline loops: CDR1 MRHNA, CDR2 SNTAGT. The junction had 13 bases not matched to a gene; V was cut back by 6 bases and J by 7 bases. The CDR3 spells CASSPWATSGRSNEQFF. CDR3 sequence (DNA): TGTGCCAGCAGCCCTTGGGCTACTAGCGGGAGGTCTAATGAGCAGTTCTTC.

This clone was recorded once. In DNA form, the CDR3 reads TGTGCCAGCAGCTTAGCGGCAGGGGTTGGGGAGACCCAGTACTTC. Protein product: CASSLAAGVGETQYF. The V and J genes are TRBV7-2 and TRBJ2-5, with D tentatively TRBD1 (6 bases). The CDR3 length is 15 residues. Germline CDR1 is SGHTA and CDR2 is FQGNSA. Trimming cost V 0 bases and J 5 bases, with 13 bases left between them.

The CDR3 loop is CASSQRAGSKNIQYF. CDR3 nucleotides: TGTGCCAGCAGCCAGAGGGCCGGGTCCAAAAACATTCAGTACTTC. The chain employs TRBV7-9 and TRBJ2-4; possibly TRBD2 for D (5 bases). The length of the CDR3 is 15 residues. Trimming removed 5 bases at V and 2 bases at J, with 13 bases between. Germline assignment: CDR1 SEHNR and CDR2 FQNEAQ (reference sequence).

The CDR3 loop is CASSLGLAVSSYNEQFF. CDR3 nucleotide sequence: TGTGCCAGCAGCTTGGGTCTTGCGGTTAGCTCCTACAATGAGCAGTTCTTC. V and J are TRBV5-6 and TRBJ2-1, with D unresolved. V was shortened by 0 bases and J by 0 bases, with 13 bases between the two germline ends. This CDR3 spans 17 amino acids. The V gene's germline CDR1 is SGHDT and CDR2 YYEEEE.

The CDR3 is CASSGRTGSTGELFF. The CDR3 bases are TGTGCCAGCAGCGGCAGGACAGGGAGCACCGGGGAGCTGTTTTTT. The chain combines TRBV11-2 with TRBJ2-2, with TRBD1 identical over 8 bases. CDR1 and CDR2 from the germline V gene are SGHAT and FQNNGV. The CDR3 loop spans 15 amino acids. J lost 4 bases, V lost 5 bases, and 6 bases had no gene match. Full variable domain (remainder filled in from reference TRBV11-2 and TRBJ2-2): EAGVAQSPRYKIIEKRQSVAFWCNPISGHATLYWYQQILGQGPKLLIQFQNNGVVDDSQLPKDRFSAERLKGVDSTLKIQPAKLEDSAVYLCASSGRTGSTGELFFGEGSRLTVL.

V gene TRBV9 combines with J gene TRBJ2-3; 8 bases map to TRBD1. This CDR3 is 15 amino acids long. Trimming cost V 3 bases and J 4 bases; bases outside gene matches: 7. The V gene's germline CDR1 is SGDLS and CDR2 YYNGEE. The CDR3 loop is CASSGQGIPSDTQYF. The DNA for the CDR3 is TGTGCCAGCAGCGGACAGGGGATCCCCTCAGATACGCAGTATTTT.

The chain couples TRBV7-8 to TRBJ1-3; 7 nucleotides agree with TRBD1. The trim removed 5 bases at V and 2 bases at J, leaving 9 bases unmatched. The CDR3 covers 16 residues. In germline, CDR1 is SGHVS, CDR2 FQNEAQ. CDR3 coding DNA: TGTGCCAGCAGCAAAAAAGGGACAGCGCCTGGAAACACCATATATTTT. This encodes CASSKKGTAPGNTIYF.

The V gene is TRBV19, the J gene TRBJ1-5, with D tentatively TRBD1 (6 bases). CDR3 size: 17 residues. V shed 8 bases and J shed 0 bases, with 20 bases lying between them. The germline V gene encodes CDR1 LNHDA and CDR2 SQIVND (reference sequence). For the CDR3, the DNA is TGTGCCAGTGACTACGACAGGTTCCTTGTTAGCAATCAGCCCCAGCATTTT. It is translated as CASDYDRFLVSNQPQHF.

Of note for this clone: The sample carries other DNA sequences with the same CDR3. This chain uses TRBV7-9 with TRBJ2-1; 9 bases are shared with TRBD1. Germline CDR1 is SEHNR and CDR2 is FQNEAQ (reference sequence). CDR3 length: 13 amino acids. V gave up 4 bases and J gave up 6 bases; unmatched junction bases: 1. The CDR3 DNA is TGTGCCAGCAGCTCGACAGGGGGCAATGAGCAGTTCTTC. This codes for CASSSTGGNEQFF. The variable domain in full, with the rest retrieved from reference TRBV7-9 and TRBJ2-1, is DTGVSQNPRHKITKRGQNVTFRCDPISEHNRLYWYRQTLGQGPEFLTYFQNEAQLEKSRLLSDRFSAERPKGSFSTLEIQRTEQGDSAMYLCASSSTGGNEQFFGPGTRLTVL.

The V call is TRBV6-5, the J call TRBJ1-2, with a tentative D call TRBD1 (5 bases). Germline CDR1 reads MNHEY; CDR2 reads SVGAGI. V was shortened by 2 bases and J by 4 bases, with 8 bases between the two germline ends. CDR3 length: 13 residues. The DNA for the CDR3 is TGTGCCAGCAGTTACCAGACAGCCTATGGCTACACCTTC. The encoded protein is CASSYQTAYGYTF.

This clone was observed a single time. The chain has TRBV7-2 and TRBJ2-7; TRBD1 might be the D (6 bases). CDR3 length: 15 residues. Germline CDR1 and CDR2: SGHTA and FQGNSA. V shed 4 bases and J shed 2 bases, with 15 bases lying between them. The CDR3 sequence is CASSYHGTSTYEQYF. CDR3 nucleotides: TGTGCCAGCAGCTACCACGGGACATCCACCTACGAGCAGTACTTC.

V is TRBV4-1 and J is TRBJ2-7, with D tentatively TRBD2 (5 bases). Germline V lookup: CDR1 MGHRA, CDR2 YSYEKL. The CDR3 sequence is 16 residues long. Trimming shortened V by 4 bases and J by 2 bases, and 18 bases separated the two germline ends. The CDR3 reads CASSPTISASTYEQYF. The CDR3 nucleotides are TGCGCCAGCAGCCCCACGATTAGCGCGTCTACCTACGAGCAGTACTTC.

This clone showed up just once. The V gene is TRBV5-8, the J gene TRBJ2-2, with D possibly matching TRBD1 (6 bases). This CDR3 region has 15 residues. The germline CDR1 and CDR2 sequences are SGHTS and YDEGEE. The V and J ends lost 4 bases and 6 bases respectively, with 16 bases between them. CDR3 loop: CASSNRGGRAGELFF. CDR3 bases: TGTGCCAGCAGCAACCGAGGGGGTAGGGCCGGGGAGCTGTTTTTT.

The chain has TRBV9 and TRBJ1-2; 10 nucleotides align to TRBD1. V gave up 0 bases and J gave up 6 bases; unmatched junction bases: 5. Germline-derived CDR1 and CDR2 are SGDLS and YYNGEE. The CDR3 is made up of 15 amino acids. The CDR3 is CASSVVGTGDDGYTF. The CDR3 DNA follows: TGTGCCAGCAGCGTAGTTGGGACAGGGGACGATGGCTACACCTTC.

V gene TRBV29-1 combines with J gene TRBJ2-1, with D perhaps matching TRBD1 (6 bases). Trimming removed 7 bases from V and 0 bases from J, with 16 bases in between. The CDR3 loop spans 15 amino acids. Germline V gene lookup returns CDR1 SQVTM and CDR2 ANQGSEA. The CDR3 region has the DNA TGCAGCGCCGACTCAGGACAGAACTCCTACAATGAGCAGTTCTTC. This translates into CSADSGQNSYNEQFF.

About this clone: Other DNA sequences in this sample translate to the same CDR3. This chain connects TRBV9 to TRBJ2-7; TRBD1 matches 11 bases. The CDR3 sequence is 14 residues long. J was trimmed by 3 bases and V by 3 bases; bases with no gene match: 2. Germline V gene data show CDR1 as SGDLS and CDR2 as YYNGEE. In DNA, the CDR3 is TGTGCCAGCAGCGCTGGGACAGGGGGCTACGAGCAGTACTTC. Its protein product is CASSAGTGGYEQYF.

This chain joins TRBV19 and TRBJ2-7; unclear D gene. Trimming removed 1 base at V and 2 bases at J, with 9 bases between. This CDR3 region has 14 residues. Germline CDR1 LNHDA, CDR2 SQIVND (reference sequence). In DNA, the CDR3 is TGTGCCAGTAGTATAGGGGGTCCAGCCTACGAGCAGTACTTC. Amino acid sequence: CASSIGGPAYEQYF. The whole variable domain, filled in from reference TRBV19 and TRBJ2-7, reads DGGITQSPKYLFRKEGQNVTLSCEQNLNHDAMYWYRQDPGQGLRLIYYSQIVNDFQKGDIAEGYSVSREKKESFPLTVTSAQKNPTAFYLCASSIGGPAYEQYFGPGTRLTVT.

In its sample, this clone was seen a few times. The chain has TRBV27 and TRBJ1-5; D remains unclear. Germline V gene lookup returns CDR1 MNHEY and CDR2 SMNVEV (reference sequence). Trimming removed 5 bases from V and 5 bases from J, with 19 bases in between. The CDR3 loop spans 16 amino acids. The CDR3 sequence: CASSPHGEGDDQPQHF. The CDR3 nucleotides read TGTGCCAGCAGTCCCCACGGGGAGGGTGATGATCAGCCCCAGCATTTT.

This chain links TRBV11-2 with TRBJ2-6; D call uncertain. V was clipped by 5 bases and J by 0 bases, with 8 bases between them. Germline V lookup: CDR1 SGHAT, CDR2 FQNNGV. The CDR3 has 15 amino acids. This CDR3 is CASSHGYSGANVLTF. DNA for the CDR3: TGTGCCAGCAGCCACGGATACTCTGGGGCCAACGTCCTGACTTTC. The complete variable domain, with remaining parts taken from reference TRBV11-2 and TRBJ2-6, reads EAGVAQSPRYKIIEKRQSVAFWCNPISGHATLYWYQQILGQGPKLLIQFQNNGVVDDSQLPKDRFSAERLKGVDSTLKIQPAKLEDSAVYLCASSHGYSGANVLTFGAGSRLTVL.

J is TRBJ2-7 and V is TRBV27; no reliable D call. Between the trimmed V and J ends, which lost 2 bases and 3 bases, there was a span of 14 bases. This CDR3 has 15 amino acids. Germline assignment: CDR1 MNHEY and CDR2 SMNVEV (reference sequence). The CDR3 region has the DNA TGTGCCAGCAGTTTAGCCCGGGCCCAACTCTACGAGCAGTACTTC. Amino acid sequence: CASSLARAQLYEQYF.

The chain is built from TRBV19 and TRBJ2-5; 12 bases match TRBD1. V lost 5 bases, J lost 0 bases, and 10 bases stayed unmatched. Germline lookup yields CDR1 LNHDA and CDR2 SQIVND (reference sequence). The CDR3 is 18 amino acids. The CDR3 DNA sequence: TGTGCCAGTAGTCCTGGGACAGGGGGCCGATTCCACCAAGAGACCCAGTACTTC. Its protein product is CASSPGTGGRFHQETQYF. Combining the CDR3 with reference TRBV19 and TRBJ2-5 gives the whole variable domain DGGITQSPKYLFRKEGQNVTLSCEQNLNHDAMYWYRQDPGQGLRLIYYSQIVNDFQKGDIAEGYSVSREKKESFPLTVTSAQKNPTAFYLCASSPGTGGRFHQETQYFGPGTRLLVL.

Concerning this clone itself: The same CDR3 is also encoded by other DNA sequences in this sample. The chain is built from TRBV5-1 and TRBJ1-1; D may be TRBD1 (6 bases). CDR1 is SGHRS, CDR2 YFSETQ, per germline. This CDR3 is 15 amino acids long. V lost 0 bases to trimming and J lost 2 bases, with 11 bases between them. The CDR3 DNA follows: TGCGCCAGCAGCTTGGAAGGGACACTTAACACTGAAGCTTTCTTT. This codes for CASSLEGTLNTEAFF.

V gene TRBV6-1 combines with J gene TRBJ2-7; D is possibly TRBD2 (5 bases). With 6 bases removed from V and 3 bases from J, the gap between germline ends came to 12 bases. Germline loops: CDR1 MNHNS, CDR2 SASEGT. The CDR3 has 13 residues. CDR3 loop: CASSLFGGYEQYF. CDR3 in DNA: TGTGCCAGCAGCCTTTTCGGAGGCTACGAGCAGTACTTC.

This clone was seen just once. The chain combines TRBV28 with TRBJ2-7; D gene uncertain. The CDR3 is 13 residues long. Trimming pared 3 bases from V and 5 bases from J, leaving 11 bases between. CDR1 and CDR2 from the germline V gene are MDHEN and SYDVKM. The DNA for the CDR3 is TGTGCCAGCAGTTTGGGTAGATCCCACGAGCAGTACTTC. The encoded protein is CASSLGRSHEQYF.

The CDR3 region is CASSIDGQGIYGYTF. CDR3 sequence (DNA): TGTGCCAGTAGTATCGACGGACAGGGAATTTATGGCTACACCTTC. V and J are TRBV19 and TRBJ1-2, with TRBD1 matching over 8 bases. Germline assignment: CDR1 LNHDA and CDR2 SQIVND (reference sequence). The CDR3 covers 15 residues. V gave up 3 bases and J gave up 5 bases; unmatched junction bases: 8.